A single sample gave rise to the 27 T cell receptor beta chains below, sequenced in a study of shared clonotypes between healthy human individuals. Profiled with immunoSEQ multiplex PCR; TCRdb holds only in-frame clones, not every one. The data show fewer than 1.6 million clones, with less than 99% seen just once and approximately 0.4% held by the top ten. The specimen sequenced was naive CD4+ T cells sorted from blood. Subset meaning: CD45RA+ positively selected. All receptors come from a man aged 30 to 45 in good health.

DNA for the CDR3: TGTGCCAGCAGCTCACGTTCCTCTGGGGCCAACGTCCTGACTTTC. Protein sequence: CASSSRSSGANVLTF. The chain is built from TRBV11-2 and TRBJ2-6; D unresolved. V was cut by 4 bases and J by 0 bases, with 7 bases left in between. The CDR3 is made up of 15 amino acids. Germline V gene data show CDR1 as SGHAT and CDR2 as FQNNGV. Drawing the rest from reference TRBV11-2 and TRBJ2-6, the complete variable domain is EAGVAQSPRYKIIEKRQSVAFWCNPISGHATLYWYQQILGQGPKLLIQFQNNGVVDDSQLPKDRFSAERLKGVDSTLKIQPAKLEDSAVYLCASSSRSSGANVLTFGAGSRLTVL.

The V call is TRBV18, the J call TRBJ2-3; 7 nucleotides line up with TRBD2. The CDR3 runs 15 residues. V shed 0 bases, J shed 5 bases, and the junction held 5 bases outside the gene matches. Germline loops: CDR1 KGHSH, CDR2 LQKENI. Here the CDR3 DNA reads TGTGCCAGCTCACCACCGGGCGGGAGTGTAGATACGCAGTATTTT. Translation gives CASSPPGGSVDTQYF. Based on the CDR3 plus reference TRBV18 and TRBJ2-3, the full variable domain is NAGVMQNPRHLVRRRGQEARLRCSPMKGHSHVYWYRQLPEEGLKFMVYLQKENIIDESGMPKERFSAEFPKEGPSILRIQQVVRGDSAAYFCASSPPGGSVDTQYFGPGTRLTVL.

In its sample, this clone was seen a few times. V usage is TRBV25-1 and J usage is TRBJ2-2; D remains unclear. The V gene lost 3 bases and the J gene lost 8 bases, with 10 bases spanning the gap. Germline assignment: CDR1 MGHDK and CDR2 SYGVNS. CDR3 length: 13 residues. The CDR3 DNA follows: TGTGCCAGCAGTGACACGGTTTGGGGGGAGCTGTTTTTT. It codes for CASSDTVWGELFF.

The rearrangement joins TRBV19 to TRBJ1-2, with D possibly being TRBD1 (6 bases). The CDR3 loop spans 11 amino acids. Trimming shortened V by 7 bases and J by 5 bases, and 8 bases separated the two germline ends. The germline V gene encodes CDR1 LNHDA and CDR2 SQIVND (reference sequence). CDR3 sequence reads: CASTQGYGYTF. CDR3 nucleotide sequence: TGTGCCAGTACCCAGGGGTATGGCTACACCTTC.

V is TRBV5-6 and J is TRBJ1-5; 10 nucleotides agree with TRBD1. V lost 4 bases, J lost 5 bases, and 3 bases stayed unmatched. CDR1 is SGHDT, CDR2 YYEEEE, per germline. The CDR3 sequence is 14 residues long. In DNA, the CDR3 is TGTGCCAGCAGCCCGGGACAGGGGTATCAGCCCCAGCATTTT. Amino acid sequence: CASSPGQGYQPQHF.

This clone was recorded once. This sequence joins TRBV18 and TRBJ2-1, with a possible D match to TRBD1 (7 bases). V lost 8 bases and J lost 3, with 17 bases in between. Germline loops: CDR1 KGHSH, CDR2 LQKENI. CDR3 length: 15 amino acids. CDR3 region: CASHGGRGDYNEQFF. CDR3 nucleotide sequence: TGTGCCAGCCACGGGGGCAGGGGGGACTACAATGAGCAGTTCTTC.

The chain recombines TRBV4-1 with TRBJ1-1; possibly TRBD1 for D (6 bases). The CDR3 covers 14 residues. Germline V gene sequence: CDR1 MGHRA, CDR2 YSYEKL. V lost 4 bases and J lost 3, with 12 bases in between. This chain's CDR3 is CASSLRTEDTEAFF. The DNA for the CDR3 is TGCGCCAGCAGCCTACGGACAGAAGACACTGAAGCTTTCTTT.

V usage is TRBV25-1 and J usage is TRBJ1-4, with 7 bases matching TRBD1. The CDR3 covers 15 residues. The V segment lost 4 bases and the J segment 6 bases; nucleotides outside the gene matches: 8. Germline lookup yields CDR1 MGHDK and CDR2 SYGVNS. This CDR3 is CASSALTGADEKLFF. DNA of the CDR3: TGTGCCAGCAGTGCCCTAACAGGGGCGGATGAAAAACTGTTTTTT.

The chain is built from TRBV7-7 and TRBJ2-5; 12 nucleotides align to TRBD1. Losses at the gene ends were 5 bases for V and 5 bases for J; bases not matched to a gene: 9. There are 16 residues in the CDR3. Germline CDR1 is SSHAT and CDR2 is FNYEAQ (reference sequence). The CDR3 protein is CASSLRDRGLFETQYF. The CDR3 nucleotides are TGTGCCAGCAGCCTCCGGGACAGGGGGCTCTTTGAGACCCAGTACTTC. Complete variable domain (other parts from reference TRBV7-7 and TRBJ2-5): GAGVSQSPRYKVTKRGQDVTLRCDPISSHATLYWYQQALGQGPEFLTYFNYEAQPDKSGLPSDRFSAERPEGSISTLTIQRTEQRDSAMYRCASSLRDRGLFETQYFGPGTRLLVL.

The chain links TRBV5-1 to TRBJ2-5, with D uncertain. Germline V gene data show CDR1 as SGHRS and CDR2 as YFSETQ. Trimming stripped 2 bases from V and 0 bases from J, with 5 bases between. The CDR3 has 13 amino acids. Here the CDR3 reads CASSLVYQETQYF. CDR3 DNA: TGCGCCAGCAGCTTAGTGTACCAAGAGACCCAGTACTTC.

The V gene is TRBV5-4, the J gene TRBJ2-1, with TRBD2 matching 7 bases. In germline, CDR1 is SGHNT, CDR2 YYREEE (reference sequence). The CDR3 contains 13 residues. The V gene end was trimmed by 3 bases and the J gene end by 6 bases; junction bases not matched to a gene: 3. CDR3 protein: CASSWEGSNEQFF. CDR3 in DNA: TGTGCCAGCAGCTGGGAGGGAAGCAATGAGCAGTTCTTC.

The chain has TRBV18 and TRBJ1-1; D is uncertain. Germline CDR1 is KGHSH and CDR2 is LQKENI. The CDR3 is 14 residues long. Trimming removed 2 bases from V and 10 bases from J, with 17 bases in between. The CDR3 loop is CASSPALVMEGAFF. The CDR3 coding sequence is TGTGCCAGCTCACCAGCCTTAGTGATGGAGGGAGCTTTCTTT.

Note on this clone: The same CDR3 is also encoded by other DNA sequences in this sample. The chain carries TRBV9 and TRBJ2-3, with a possible D match to TRBD2 (5 bases). Trimming pared 1 base from V and 0 bases from J, leaving 6 bases between. The CDR3 consists of 14 residues. In germline, CDR1 is SGDLS, CDR2 YYNGEE. The DNA of the CDR3 is TGTGCCAGCAGCGTACTAGCTAGCACAGATACGCAGTATTTT. Its protein is CASSVLASTDTQYF. Full variable domain (outside the CDR3, taken from reference TRBV9 and TRBJ2-3): DSGVTQTPKHLITATGQRVTLRCSPRSGDLSVYWYQQSLDQGLQFLIQYYNGEERAKGNILERFSAQQFPDLHSELNLSSLELGDSALYFCASSVLASTDTQYFGPGTRLTVL.

This sequence joins TRBV6-5 and TRBJ2-1; 7 nucleotides line up with TRBD1. Germline assignment: CDR1 MNHEY and CDR2 SVGAGI. Losses at the gene ends were 7 bases for V and 6 bases for J; bases not matched to a gene: 12. The CDR3 has 15 residues. The DNA for the CDR3 is TGTGCCAGCACCGGGGAAGGGGGCAAGGGCAATGAGCAGTTCTTC. It specifies CASTGEGGKGNEQFF.

This chain connects TRBV7-2 to TRBJ2-7; D ambiguous. Looked up from germline, CDR1 is SGHTA and CDR2 is FQGNSA. The CDR3 length is 12 residues. V was shortened by 2 bases and J by 6 bases, with 8 bases between the two germline ends. As DNA, the CDR3 is TGTGCCAGCAGCTTAATCCCCCGCGAGCAGTACTTC. Amino acid sequence: CASSLIPREQYF. The variable domain in full, with the rest retrieved from reference TRBV7-2 and TRBJ2-7, is GAGVSQSPSNKVTEKGKDVELRCDPISGHTALYWYRQSLGQGLEFLIYFQGNSAPDKSGLPSDRFSAERTGGSVSTLTIQRTQQEDSAVYLCASSLIPREQYFGPGTRLTVT.

The chain links TRBV19 to TRBJ2-1; 7 nucleotides line up with TRBD2. The ends lost 7 bases at V and 8 bases at J; junction bases unmatched: 11. Per germline, CDR1 LNHDA and CDR2 SQIVND (reference sequence). CDR3 length: 14 residues. DNA of the CDR3: TGTGCCAGTACAATGGGGCGGGAGATGTATGAGCAGTTCTTC. This gives the protein CASTMGREMYEQFF.

The V and J genes are TRBV28 and TRBJ1-3; D call uncertain. The CDR3 totals 17 residues. V was shortened by 4 bases and J by 0 bases, with 16 bases between the two germline ends. The germline gives CDR1 MDHEN, CDR2 SYDVKM. CDR3 region: CASSSRAPRPSGNTIYF. As DNA, the CDR3 is TGTGCCAGCAGTTCTCGGGCTCCAAGACCCTCTGGAAACACCATATATTTT.

The chain joins TRBV6-6 to TRBJ1-2; 7 bases are shared with TRBD1. Losses at the gene ends were 4 bases for V and 5 bases for J; bases not matched to a gene: 7. The CDR3 is 14 amino acids. Germline CDR1 is MNHNY and CDR2 is SVGAGI (reference sequence). The CDR3 spells CASSSRQGRYGYTF. The DNA of the CDR3 is TGTGCCAGCAGTTCTAGACAGGGACGATATGGCTACACCTTC.

The chain employs TRBV5-6 and TRBJ2-1; 10 bases line up with TRBD1. CDR3 length equals 14 residues. CDR1 and CDR2 from the germline V gene are SGHDT and YYEEEE. Germline trimming cut 4 bases from V and 9 bases from J; bases unmatched to any gene: 7. CDR3 nucleotide sequence: TGTGCCAGCAGCAGACAGACAGGGGGCGCTGAGCAGTTCTTC. Translation gives CASSRQTGGAEQFF.

This clone has a single count. The chain uses TRBV4-2 and TRBJ1-5; no reliable D call. V shed 0 bases and J shed 0 bases, with 6 bases lying between them. The CDR3 is 15 residues long. CDR1 LGHNA and CDR2 YNFKEQ come from the germline V gene. The CDR3 region is CASSQELDSNQPQHF. CDR3 in DNA: TGTGCCAGCAGCCAAGAGCTGGATAGCAATCAGCCCCAGCATTTT.

The V call is TRBV27, the J call TRBJ1-2; possibly TRBD1 for D (5 bases). The length of the CDR3 is 15 residues. Germline assignment: CDR1 MNHEY and CDR2 SMNVEV (reference sequence). V was cut by 4 bases and J by 1 base, with 13 bases left in between. This chain's CDR3 is CASSSRGWGNYGYTF. The DNA of the CDR3 is TGTGCCAGCAGTTCAAGGGGATGGGGTAACTATGGCTACACCTTC.

This chain joins TRBV29-1 and TRBJ2-1; D is undetermined. V lost 3 bases and J lost 10, with 4 bases in between. Germline lookup yields CDR1 SQVTM and CDR2 ANQGSEA. This CDR3 is 9 amino acids long. Here the CDR3 reads CSVEPEQFF. The CDR3 bases are TGCAGCGTTGAGCCAGAGCAGTTCTTC.

The CDR3 sequence: CASSLFGSPGANVLTF. DNA for the CDR3: TGCGCCAGCAGCTTGTTTGGCAGCCCCGGGGCCAACGTCCTGACTTTC. The chain couples TRBV5-1 to TRBJ2-6; D is ambiguous. Germline V gene lookup returns CDR1 SGHRS and CDR2 YFSETQ. The CDR3 runs 16 residues. Trimming cost V 1 base and J 4 bases, with 12 bases left between them. Together with reference TRBV5-1 and TRBJ2-6, the CDR3 gives the full variable domain: KAGVTQTPRYLIKTRGQQVTLSCSPISGHRSVSWYQQTPGQGLQFLFEYFSETQRNKGNFPGRFSGRQFSNSRSEMNVSTLELGDSALYLCASSLFGSPGANVLTFGAGSRLTVL.

A note on this clone: Distinct nucleotide sequences in the sample also encode this CDR3. This rearrangement joins TRBV28 to TRBJ2-7; no definite D call. The V and J ends lost 5 bases and 3 bases respectively, with 5 bases between them. The germline V gene encodes CDR1 MDHEN and CDR2 SYDVKM. This CDR3 contains 11 residues. The CDR3 region has the DNA TGTGCCAGCAGTAGGATCTACGAGCAGTACTTC. This sequence encodes CASSRIYEQYF.

This chain uses TRBV20-1 with TRBJ2-7; no clear D gene. Trimming pared 5 bases from V and 6 bases from J, leaving 8 bases between. Germline V CDR1 and CDR2: DFQATT, SNEGSKA (reference sequence). The CDR3 covers 10 residues. This CDR3 reads CSAARAEQYF. DNA of the CDR3: TGCAGTGCTGCAAGGGCCGAGCAGTACTTC.

V is TRBV2 and J is TRBJ2-3; 10 bases fit TRBD2. V lost 5 bases to trimming and J lost 3 bases; unmatched junction nucleotides: 2. Germline loops: CDR1 SNHLY, CDR2 FYNNEI. CDR3 size: 14 residues. CDR3: CASSPGLATDTQYF. DNA for the CDR3: TGTGCCAGCAGTCCGGGACTAGCGACAGATACGCAGTATTTT.

The CDR3, as DNA: TGTGCCAGCAGCCTGGGACAGGCTACCTACGAGCAGTACTTC. Translating it yields CASSLGQATYEQYF. The chain couples TRBV9 to TRBJ2-7, with 8 positions matching TRBD1. V shed 4 bases and J 2 bases; nucleotides not matched to a gene: 5. Germline-derived CDR1 and CDR2 are SGDLS and YYNGEE. The CDR3 sequence is 14 residues long.